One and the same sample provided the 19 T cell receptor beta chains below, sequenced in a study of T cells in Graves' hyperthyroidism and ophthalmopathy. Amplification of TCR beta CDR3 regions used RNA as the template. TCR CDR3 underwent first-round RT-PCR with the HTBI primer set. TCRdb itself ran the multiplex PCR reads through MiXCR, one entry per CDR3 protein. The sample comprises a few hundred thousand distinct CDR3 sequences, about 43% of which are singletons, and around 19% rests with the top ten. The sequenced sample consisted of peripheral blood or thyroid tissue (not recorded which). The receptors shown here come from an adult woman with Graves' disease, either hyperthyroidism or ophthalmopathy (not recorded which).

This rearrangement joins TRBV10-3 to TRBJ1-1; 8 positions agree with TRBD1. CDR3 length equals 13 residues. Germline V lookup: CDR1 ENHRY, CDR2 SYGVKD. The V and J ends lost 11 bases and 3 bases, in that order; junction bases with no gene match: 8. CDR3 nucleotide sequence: TGTGCCTTCCGGGAGGACAGGGACACTGAAGCTTTCTTT. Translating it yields CAFREDRDTEAFF.

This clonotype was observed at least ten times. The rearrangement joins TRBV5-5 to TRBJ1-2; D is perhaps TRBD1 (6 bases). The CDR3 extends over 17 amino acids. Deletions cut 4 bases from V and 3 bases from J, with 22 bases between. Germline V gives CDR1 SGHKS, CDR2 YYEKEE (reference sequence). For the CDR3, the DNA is TGTGCCAGCAGCCCCCGAGGGGGACGCGTGCTCTACTATGGCTACACCTTC. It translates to CASSPRGGRVLYYGYTF.

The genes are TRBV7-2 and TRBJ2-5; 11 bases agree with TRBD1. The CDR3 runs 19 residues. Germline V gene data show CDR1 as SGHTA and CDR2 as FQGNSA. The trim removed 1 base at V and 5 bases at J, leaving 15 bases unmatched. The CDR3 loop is CASSLEAGTGGIGEETQYF. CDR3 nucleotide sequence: TGTGCCAGCAGCTTAGAGGCGGGGACAGGGGGGATCGGTGAGGAGACCCAGTACTTC.

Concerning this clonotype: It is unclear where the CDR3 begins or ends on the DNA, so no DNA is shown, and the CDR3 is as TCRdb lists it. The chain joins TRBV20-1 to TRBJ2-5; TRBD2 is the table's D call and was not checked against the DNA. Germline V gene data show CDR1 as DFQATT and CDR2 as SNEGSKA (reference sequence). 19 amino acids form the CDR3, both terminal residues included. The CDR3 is CSAQPEQGGYTFGSGTQYF.

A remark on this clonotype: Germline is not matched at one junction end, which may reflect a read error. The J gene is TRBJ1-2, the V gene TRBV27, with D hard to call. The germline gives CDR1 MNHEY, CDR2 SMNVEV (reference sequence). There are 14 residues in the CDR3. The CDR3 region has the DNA TGTGCCAGCAGTTCCGCGGGTCGTAACTATGACTACACCTTC. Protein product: CASSSAGRNYDYTF.

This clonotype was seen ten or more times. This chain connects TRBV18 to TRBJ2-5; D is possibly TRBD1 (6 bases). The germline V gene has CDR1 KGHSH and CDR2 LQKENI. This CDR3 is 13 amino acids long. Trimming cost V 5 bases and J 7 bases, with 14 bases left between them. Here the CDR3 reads CASSSGQVGTQYF. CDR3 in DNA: TGTGCCAGCTCATCGGGACAAGTAGGGACCCAGTACTTC.

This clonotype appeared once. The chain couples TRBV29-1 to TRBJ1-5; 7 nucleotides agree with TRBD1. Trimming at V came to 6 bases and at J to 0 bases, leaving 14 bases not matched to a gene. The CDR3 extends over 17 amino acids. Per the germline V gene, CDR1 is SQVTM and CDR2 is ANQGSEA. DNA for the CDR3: TGCAGCGTAGCTCACCAGGGGGTGAGTTCTAGCAATCAGCCCCAGCATTTT. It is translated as CSVAHQGVSSSNQPQHF.

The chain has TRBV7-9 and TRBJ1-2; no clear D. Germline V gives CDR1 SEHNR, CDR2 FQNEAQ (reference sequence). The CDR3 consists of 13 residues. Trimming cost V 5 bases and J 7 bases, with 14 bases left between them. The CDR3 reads CASSPRDGRGYTF. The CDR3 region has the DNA TGTGCCAGCAGCCCGAGGGATGGGCGTGGCTACACCTTC.

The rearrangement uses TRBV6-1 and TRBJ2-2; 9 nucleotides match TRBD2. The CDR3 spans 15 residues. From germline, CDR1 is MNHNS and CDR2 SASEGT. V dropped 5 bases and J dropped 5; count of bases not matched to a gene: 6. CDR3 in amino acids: CASSYFTSGTGELFF. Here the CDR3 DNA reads TGTGCCAGCAGTTACTTCACTAGCGGGACCGGGGAGCTGTTTTTT.

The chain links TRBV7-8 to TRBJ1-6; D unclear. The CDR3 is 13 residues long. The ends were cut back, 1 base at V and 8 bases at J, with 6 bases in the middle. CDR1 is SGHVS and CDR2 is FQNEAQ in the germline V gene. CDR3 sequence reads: CASSLELDSPLHF. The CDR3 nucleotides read TGTGCCAGCAGCTTAGAGTTGGATTCACCCCTCCACTTT.

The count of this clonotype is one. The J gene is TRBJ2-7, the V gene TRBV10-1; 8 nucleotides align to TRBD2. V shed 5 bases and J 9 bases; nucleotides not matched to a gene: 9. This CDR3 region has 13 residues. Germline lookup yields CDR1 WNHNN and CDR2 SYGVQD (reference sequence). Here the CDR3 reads CASSRAGAGVQYF. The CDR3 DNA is TGCGCCAGCAGTCGAGCGGGGGCGGGCGTGCAGTACTTC.

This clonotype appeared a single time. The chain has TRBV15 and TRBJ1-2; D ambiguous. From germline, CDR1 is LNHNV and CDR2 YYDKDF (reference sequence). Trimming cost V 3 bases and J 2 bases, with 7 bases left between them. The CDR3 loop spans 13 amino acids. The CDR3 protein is CATSRTPNYGYTF. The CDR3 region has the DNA TGTGCCACCAGCAGGACCCCAAACTATGGCTACACCTTC.

CDR3 sequence (DNA): TGTGCCAGCAGCAACCAGGGGTACACCGGGGCCAACGTCCTGACTTTC. Translation gives CASSNQGYTGANVLTF. The chain recombines TRBV7-3 with TRBJ2-6, with D possibly being TRBD1 (6 bases). Between the trimmed V and J ends, which lost 5 bases and 4 bases, there was a span of 15 bases. From germline, CDR1 is SGHTA and CDR2 FQGTGA. The length of the CDR3 is 16 residues.

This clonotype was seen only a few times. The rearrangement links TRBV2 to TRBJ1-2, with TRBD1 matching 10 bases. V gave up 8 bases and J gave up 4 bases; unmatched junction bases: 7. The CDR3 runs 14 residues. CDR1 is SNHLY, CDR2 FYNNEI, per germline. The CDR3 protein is CASRGTGESYGYTF. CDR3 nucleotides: TGTGCCAGCCGAGGGACAGGGGAGTCCTATGGCTACACCTTC. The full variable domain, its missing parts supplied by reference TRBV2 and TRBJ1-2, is EPEVTQTPSHQVTQMGQEVILRCVPISNHLYFYWYRQILGQKVEFLVSFYNNEISEKSEIFDDQFSVERPDGSNFTLKIRSTKLEDSAMYFCASRGTGESYGYTFGSGTRLTVV.

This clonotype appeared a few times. The CDR3 here is CASSESRVYVNTEAFF. Written as DNA, the CDR3 is TGCGCCAGCAGTGAGTCGAGGGTGTACGTGAACACTGAAGCTTTCTTT. The chain joins TRBV10-2 to TRBJ1-1, with D uncertain. The CDR3 totals 16 residues. V lost 0 bases to trimming and J lost 0 bases, with 11 bases between them. Germline V gives CDR1 WSHSY, CDR2 SAAADI.

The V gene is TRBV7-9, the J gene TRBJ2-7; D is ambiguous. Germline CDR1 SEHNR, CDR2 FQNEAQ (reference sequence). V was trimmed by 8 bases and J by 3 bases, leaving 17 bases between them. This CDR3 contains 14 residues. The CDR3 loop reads CASSAPGRNYEQYF. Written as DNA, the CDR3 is TGTGCCAGCTCAGCTCCCGGGCGGAACTACGAGCAGTACTTC.

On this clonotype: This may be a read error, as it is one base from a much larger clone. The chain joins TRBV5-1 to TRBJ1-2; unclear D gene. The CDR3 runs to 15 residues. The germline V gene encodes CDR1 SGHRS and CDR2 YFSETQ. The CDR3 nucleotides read TGCGCCGGCAGCCCCTTCCCGAGGTCGGACTATGGCTACACCTTC. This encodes CAGSPFPRSDYGYTF.

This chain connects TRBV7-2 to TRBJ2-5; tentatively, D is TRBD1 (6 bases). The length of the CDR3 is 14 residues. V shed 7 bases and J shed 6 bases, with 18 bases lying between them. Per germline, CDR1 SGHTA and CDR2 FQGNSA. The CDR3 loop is CASTRRGLGKTQYF. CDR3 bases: TGTGCCAGCACCCGCAGGGGCTTGGGGAAGACCCAGTACTTC.

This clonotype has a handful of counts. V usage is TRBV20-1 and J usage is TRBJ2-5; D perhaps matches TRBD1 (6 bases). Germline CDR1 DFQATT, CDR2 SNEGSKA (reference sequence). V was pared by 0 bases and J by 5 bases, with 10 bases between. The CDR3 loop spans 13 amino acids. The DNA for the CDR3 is TGCAGTGCTAGAGAAAGGGGGACGGAGACCCAGTACTTC. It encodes CSARERGTETQYF.